Presented here are 26 T cell receptor beta chains from one specimen sequenced in a study of T cell changes during pregnancy in multiple sclerosis. TCRdb's copy holds only in-frame clones and misses some; the assay was immunoSEQ multiplex PCR. The profile shows roughly 38,000 clones, approximately 90% of them singletons. This specimen was CD4+ T cells from peripheral blood mononuclear cells, taken in the second trimester of pregnancy. The origin of the receptors is a female donor in good health, enrolled as a control in a pregnancy study.

The chain uses TRBV4-3 and TRBJ1-5; 7 bases fit TRBD1. Looked up from germline, CDR1 is LGHNA and CDR2 is YSLEER. Trimming cost V 1 base and J 7 bases; bases outside gene matches: 7. This CDR3 region has 15 residues. The CDR3 protein is CASSQGGGASQPQHF. In DNA, the CDR3 is TGCGCCAGCAGCCAAGGAGGGGGCGCGAGCCAGCCCCAGCATTTT.

The rearrangement links TRBV7-8 to TRBJ2-2; D gene ambiguous. V gave up 0 bases and J gave up 4 bases, with 6 bases separating them. Germline CDR1 is SGHVS and CDR2 is FQNEAQ. The CDR3 sequence is 14 residues long. CDR3 DNA sequence: TGTGCCAGCAGCTTAGCCCGCGCCACCGGGGAGCTGTTTTTT. Protein: CASSLARATGELFF.

The CDR3 sequence is CASSVSRRPNEKLFF. The CDR3 DNA reads TGTGCCAGCAGCGTAAGCAGGCGACCTAATGAAAAACTGTTTTTT. This chain joins TRBV9 and TRBJ1-4; D uncertain. V was shortened by 1 base and J by 3 bases, with 10 bases between the two germline ends. Germline CDR1 SGDLS, CDR2 YYNGEE. This CDR3 comprises 15 residues.

The V gene is TRBV4-3, the J gene TRBJ1-2, with a tentative D call TRBD1 (6 bases). V lost 1 base to trimming and J lost 1 base, with 13 bases between them. Germline V lookup: CDR1 LGHNA, CDR2 YSLEER. The CDR3 is made up of 16 amino acids. The CDR3 loop is CASSQVRLDSNYGYTF. Here the CDR3 DNA reads TGCGCCAGCAGCCAAGTTAGGCTGGACAGTAACTATGGCTACACCTTC.

The chain links TRBV27 to TRBJ2-7; D is perhaps TRBD2 (7 bases). Trimming removed 3 bases from V and 6 bases from J, with 9 bases in between. The CDR3 spans 12 residues. In germline, CDR1 is MNHEY, CDR2 SMNVEV (reference sequence). The CDR3 sequence: CASSLGGLEQYF. The CDR3 DNA reads TGTGCCAGCAGTTTGGGGGGGCTCGAGCAGTACTTC.

The V gene is TRBV5-8, the J gene TRBJ2-5, with D tentatively TRBD2 (8 bases). The V end was cut by 4 bases, the J end by 2 bases, with 15 bases between. The germline CDR1 and CDR2 sequences are SGHTS and YDEGEE. This CDR3 spans 15 amino acids. The CDR3 sequence: CASSPGGGQQETQYF. CDR3 coding DNA: TGTGCCAGCAGCCCGGGAGGGGGACAGCAAGAGACCCAGTACTTC.

The J gene is TRBJ1-1, the V gene TRBV7-3; 8 bases map to TRBD1. The CDR3 totals 16 residues. J lost 0 bases, V lost 2 bases, and 5 bases had no gene match. The germline V gene encodes CDR1 SGHTA and CDR2 FQGTGA. CDR3 loop: CASSLRGDRLNTEAFF. In DNA form, the CDR3 reads TGTGCCAGCAGCTTACGAGGGGACAGGCTGAACACTGAAGCTTTCTTT.

The rearrangement links TRBV6-5 to TRBJ1-2; D is unresolved. Germline V lookup: CDR1 MNHEY, CDR2 SVGAGI. Between the trimmed V and J ends, which lost 3 bases and 8 bases, there was a span of 10 bases. CDR3 size: 12 residues. CDR3 protein: CASSYGGSGYTF. The CDR3 DNA follows: TGTGCCAGCAGTTATGGTGGGAGCGGCTACACCTTC.

This rearrangement joins TRBV19 to TRBJ1-1, with TRBD1 matching 7 bases. Trimming took 6 bases from V and 8 from J; bases not matched to a gene: 9. The length of the CDR3 is 13 residues. Germline V gene sequence: CDR1 LNHDA, CDR2 SQIVND (reference sequence). CDR3: CASREQGPSEAFF. Written as DNA, the CDR3 is TGTGCCAGTAGGGAACAGGGGCCCTCCGAAGCTTTCTTT.

This chain joins TRBV5-1 and TRBJ2-2, with 10 bases lining up with TRBD2. The CDR3 sequence is 18 residues long. Germline CDR1 SGHRS, CDR2 YFSETQ. V was pared by 4 bases and J by 5 bases, with 14 bases of the junction left unmatched. The CDR3 coding sequence is TGCGCCAGCAGCCAAACACCAGAGCGGGGGGGCCTTACCGGGGAGCTGTTTTTT. Its translation: CASSQTPERGGLTGELFF. The variable domain in full, with the rest retrieved from reference TRBV5-1 and TRBJ2-2, is KAGVTQTPRYLIKTRGQQVTLSCSPISGHRSVSWYQQTPGQGLQFLFEYFSETQRNKGNFPGRFSGRQFSNSRSEMNVSTLELGDSALYLCASSQTPERGGLTGELFFGEGSRLTVL.

This clone was counted once. The chain has TRBV29-1 and TRBJ1-2; the match to TRBD1 covers 9 bases. V shed 7 bases, J shed 9 bases, and the junction held 9 bases outside the gene matches. Germline CDR1 reads SQVTM; CDR2 reads ANQGSEA. This CDR3 comprises 12 residues. This CDR3 reads CSAPTGGLSYTF. CDR3 DNA sequence: TGCAGCGCCCCGACAGGGGGTTTAAGCTACACCTTC.

This CDR3 reads CASSQDRGYKQGVGEAFF. CDR3 nucleotides: TGCGCCAGCAGCCAAGATCGAGGGTACAAGCAGGGGGTAGGTGAAGCTTTCTTT. This chain joins TRBV4-3 and TRBJ1-1, with 7 bases fitting TRBD1. Germline values: CDR1 LGHNA, CDR2 YSLEER. V lost 0 bases to trimming and J lost 7 bases; unmatched junction nucleotides: 17. The CDR3 is made up of 18 amino acids.

With respect to this clone: An end of the junction differs from the germline gene, which may be a read error. This specimen includes other DNA sequences encoding the same CDR3. V and J are TRBV7-2 and TRBJ2-7; TRBD1 is a possible D gene (5 bases). This CDR3 has 12 residues. Germline CDR1 reads SGHTA; CDR2 reads FQGNSA. As DNA, the CDR3 is TGTGCCAGTAGCTCCGCAGGGTACGAGCAGTACTTC. This translates into CASSSAGYEQYF.

V and J are TRBV5-8 and TRBJ2-2; tentatively, D is TRBD2 (6 bases). V was cut by 5 bases and J by 1 base, with 12 bases left in between. The CDR3 has 15 amino acids. CDR1 and CDR2 (germline): SGHTS, YDEGEE. The CDR3 region is CASSRGLWNTGELFF. CDR3 in DNA: TGTGCCAGCAGTCGGGGACTGTGGAACACCGGGGAGCTGTTTTTT.

Only one count was recorded for this clone. The chain is built from TRBV2 and TRBJ2-7; possible D gene TRBD1, 5 bases. The CDR3 length is 12 residues. V was cut by 6 bases and J by 4 bases, with 10 bases left in between. CDR1 is SNHLY and CDR2 is FYNNEI in the germline V gene. The CDR3 DNA sequence: TGTGCCAGCAGCCCACAGGTTTACGAGCAGTACTTC. The encoded protein is CASSPQVYEQYF.

This sequence joins TRBV27 and TRBJ1-1; tentative D call: TRBD1 (5 bases). This CDR3 region has 16 residues. Germline CDR1 and CDR2: MNHEY and SMNVEV (reference sequence). Trimming removed 4 bases at V and 6 bases at J, with 21 bases between. The CDR3 nucleotides read TGTGCCAGCAGTTCTCGACAGCGCCTGCAAGGCGCTGAAGCTTTCTTT. Encoded protein: CASSSRQRLQGAEAFF.

This sequence joins TRBV25-1 and TRBJ2-7; TRBD1 agrees at 10 bases. CDR3 length: 15 residues. Unmatched junction bases numbered 5, after V lost 3 bases and J lost 3 bases. Germline values: CDR1 MGHDK, CDR2 SYGVNS. The CDR3 loop reads CASSDVGQGGYEQYF. The CDR3 DNA reads TGTGCCAGCAGTGACGTCGGACAGGGGGGCTACGAGCAGTACTTC.

The chain combines TRBV7-9 with TRBJ2-5, with 7 bases matching TRBD1. Losses at the gene ends were 5 bases for V and 5 bases for J; bases not matched to a gene: 2. There are 12 residues in the CDR3. Germline loops: CDR1 SEHNR, CDR2 FQNEAQ (reference sequence). Here the CDR3 reads CASSRTGETQYF. The CDR3 nucleotides read TGTGCCAGCAGCCGGACAGGCGAGACCCAGTACTTC.

V gene TRBV7-2 combines with J gene TRBJ1-1, with D perhaps TRBD1 (5 bases). The germline V gene has CDR1 SGHTA and CDR2 FQGNSA. This CDR3 comprises 14 residues. V dropped 5 bases and J dropped 4 bases, with 14 bases sitting between them. CDR3 loop: CASSIRVRGTEAFF. The CDR3 nucleotides are TGTGCCAGCAGCATCAGGGTTAGGGGCACTGAAGCTTTCTTT.

The V and J genes are TRBV28 and TRBJ1-2, with 8 positions matching TRBD1. CDR3 size: 14 residues. The germline gives CDR1 MDHEN, CDR2 SYDVKM. V lost 3 bases and J lost 6; bases outside the gene matches: 6. The CDR3 bases are TGTGCCAGCAGTTTGGCGGCAGGGGGCAATGGCTACACCTTC. Translating it yields CASSLAAGGNGYTF.

The chain combines TRBV4-1 with TRBJ2-3; weak D call: TRBD2 (7 bases). Per germline, CDR1 MGHRA and CDR2 YSYEKL. V was cut by 3 bases and J by 6 bases, with 13 bases left in between. The CDR3 loop spans 14 amino acids. CDR3 coding DNA: TGCGCCAGCAGCCAGGGCGGGGGCGGGGATACGCAGTATTTT. Translated: CASSQGGGGDTQYF.

This chain uses TRBV29-1 with TRBJ1-2; weak D call: TRBD1 (5 bases). Trimming pared 0 bases from V and 8 bases from J, leaving 10 bases between. This CDR3 comprises 12 residues. Germline V gene sequence: CDR1 SQVTM, CDR2 ANQGSEA. The CDR3, as DNA: TGCAGCGTTGAAGAATCGGGGGGGGGCTACACCTTC. Its protein product is CSVEESGGGYTF.

V gene TRBV12-5 combines with J gene TRBJ2-7; 8 bases agree with TRBD1. Germline CDR1 LGHNT, CDR2 FRNRAP. The CDR3 runs to 15 residues. J was trimmed by 5 bases and V by 5 bases; bases with no gene match: 11. The CDR3 nucleotides are TGTGCTAGTGGTCCAGGACAGGGAAGGTCGGACGAGCAGTACTTC. Its translation is CASGPGQGRSDEQYF.

The chain is built from TRBV9 and TRBJ1-5, with a weak D call TRBD1 (5 bases). The germline V gene has CDR1 SGDLS and CDR2 YYNGEE. The V end was cut by 1 base, the J end by 4 bases, with 12 bases between. This CDR3 is built from 15 residues. The CDR3 sequence: CASSVTSTVNQPQHF. CDR3 nucleotides: TGTGCCAGCAGCGTAACATCGACAGTGAATCAGCCCCAGCATTTT.

CDR3 loop: CASSENGFRDKYGYTF. The CDR3 nucleotides read TGTGCCAGCAGTGAAAACGGATTTCGGGACAAATATGGCTACACCTTC. This chain connects TRBV6-1 to TRBJ1-2; tentatively, D is TRBD1 (6 bases). Trimming removed 2 bases from V and 5 bases from J, with 18 bases in between. CDR3 size: 16 residues. The V gene's germline CDR1 is MNHNS and CDR2 SASEGT.

The V and J genes are TRBV7-9 and TRBJ1-5, with 7 nucleotides matching TRBD1. CDR3 size: 15 residues. Germline CDR1 SEHNR, CDR2 FQNEAQ (reference sequence). V was clipped by 5 bases and J by 4 bases; unmatched bases: 8. The DNA for the CDR3 is TGTGCCAGCAGCCTCGTCGGGACAGCGAATCAGCCCCAGCATTTT. This sequence encodes CASSLVGTANQPQHF.